This T cell receptor (beta chain) stems from a study of cytomegalovirus exposure and HLA in healthy donors. The overall study: Drawn from HLA-typed donors, tens of millions of unique TCRs were held in an early data release.

General observations from the study: In a later analysis, a missense DCLRE1C variant was linked to TCR beta V- and J-gene trimming.

This PCR relied on a set of 60 Vbeta primers and 13 Jbeta primers. TCRdb keeps only in-frame clones here, not all; method: immunoSEQ multiplex PCR. The table includes around 100,000 clones, approximately 74% detected once. Despite likely unrecorded immune exposures, the donors were nominally healthy at the time of sampling. A remark on this clone: What it binds is not known.

The CDR3 consists of 13 residues. V lost 0 bases to trimming and J lost 10 bases, with 10 bases between them. Germline CDR1 reads SGHKS; CDR2 reads YYEKEE (reference sequence). The origin of this receptor is a woman in her 40s in good health and CMV-seropositive. The sequencing input was PBMCs. V usage is TRBV5-5 and J usage is TRBJ1-4, with D maybe TRBD1 (6 bases). CDR3 in amino acids: CASSLEGGGKLFF. In DNA, the CDR3 is TGTGCCAGCAGCTTGGAGGGGGGGGGAAAACTGTTTTTT.